The clone carrying this T cell receptor beta chain appeared many times. These data originate in a study of T cells in Graves' hyperthyroidism and ophthalmopathy. For the study at large: Pretreatment peripheral blood was obtained at initial diagnosis.

TCR beta CDR3 sequences were amplified from RNA transcripts. The HTBI primer set served for first-round RT-PCR of the TCR CDR3. TCRdb fed the multiplex PCR reads into MiXCR, producing one record per CDR3 protein. The repertoire holds about 510,000 distinct CDR3 sequences, with about 15% as singletons. The germline V gene has CDR1 LNHNV and CDR2 YYDKDF (reference sequence). Trimming pared 1 base from V and 0 bases from J, leaving 8 bases between. CDR3 size: 15 residues. The gene calls are TRBV15 and TRBJ2-3; tentatively, D is TRBD2 (6 bases). The sequence was collected from a woman aged 40 to 49 with Graves' hyperthyroidism. The specimen sequenced was blood. CDR3 protein: CATSRGSGSTDTQYF. The CDR3 nucleotides are TGTGCCACCAGCAGAGGTAGCGGCAGCACAGATACGCAGTATTTT.